This passage covers 19 T cell receptor beta chains from one sample sequenced in a study of shared clonotypes between healthy human individuals (dated by TCRdb to 2018 to 2020). Library method: the immunoSEQ multiplex PCR assay. TCRdb holds this immuneACCESS table with in-frame rearrangements only. Some clones are missing; in checked studies, unresolved V genes explain under half, and the rest has no known cause. The table for this sample lists fewer than 1.6 million clones; 97% to 99% of them were counted only once. Of the sample, approximately 0.4% falls within the top ten clones. Input material: naive CD4+ T cells sorted from blood. What the cell subset or site label conveys for this sample: CD45RA+ positively selected. The receptors come from a man aged 25 to 40 in good health.

V and J are TRBV5-4 and TRBJ2-3; the match to TRBD2 covers 8 bases. This CDR3 is built from 16 residues. CDR1 and CDR2 (germline): SGHNT, YYREEE (reference sequence). Trimming at V came to 4 bases and at J to 2 bases, leaving 9 bases not matched to a gene. CDR3 nucleotides: TGTGCCAGCAGCCGAGCTAGCGGGCCTTTCACAGATACGCAGTATTTT. It encodes CASSRASGPFTDTQYF.

The chain uses TRBV7-6 and TRBJ2-1, with D tentatively TRBD1 or TRBD2 (5 bases each). Trimming removed 1 base at V and 2 bases at J, with 21 bases between. The CDR3 has 19 amino acids. CDR1 is SGHVS and CDR2 is FNYEAQ in the germline V gene. This CDR3 is CASSLVRPGTVRAYNEQFF. CDR3 sequence (DNA): TGTGCCAGCAGCTTAGTCAGGCCGGGGACGGTAAGGGCCTACAATGAGCAGTTCTTC.

The chain carries TRBV28 and TRBJ2-7; D is possibly TRBD1 or TRBD2 (5 bases each). Per germline, CDR1 MDHEN and CDR2 SYDVKM. This CDR3 is 15 amino acids long. Between the trimmed V and J ends, which lost 3 bases and 0 bases, there was a span of 12 bases. The CDR3 bases are TGTGCCAGCAGTTTGGATGGGGGAAGCTCCTACGAGCAGTACTTC. Encoded protein: CASSLDGGSSYEQYF. The whole variable domain, filled in from reference TRBV28 and TRBJ2-7, reads DVKVTQSSRYLVKRTGEKVFLECVQDMDHENMFWYRQDPGLGLRLIYFSYDVKMKEKGDIPEGYSVSREKKERFSLILESASTNQTSMYLCASSLDGGSSYEQYFGPGTRLTVT.

V and J are TRBV7-2 and TRBJ2-3; tentatively, D is TRBD2 (6 bases). V was trimmed by 7 bases and J by 1 base, leaving 24 bases between them. Germline V gene data show CDR1 as SGHTA and CDR2 as FQGNSA. CDR3 size: 18 residues. The DNA of the CDR3 is TGTGCCAGCACCTCCCCGGGGGTCTCCGGGACCGGCACAGATACGCAGTATTTT. It codes for CASTSPGVSGTGTDTQYF.

This clone was counted once. This chain connects TRBV5-4 to TRBJ2-1, with 8 bases aligning to TRBD2. Germline V gene data show CDR1 as SGHNT and CDR2 as YYREEE (reference sequence). J lost 7 bases, V lost 0 bases, and 6 bases had no gene match. The CDR3 has 15 amino acids. In nucleotides, the CDR3 is TGTGCCAGCAGCTTGGACCCGGGAGGGGGGAATGAGCAGTTCTTC. This sequence encodes CASSLDPGGGNEQFF.

This clone was counted a single time. The chain recombines TRBV29-1 with TRBJ2-7; D might be TRBD1 or TRBD2, each matching 5 bases. Per germline, CDR1 SQVTM and CDR2 ANQGSEA. V lost 5 bases and J lost 7, with 15 bases in between. The CDR3 has 12 residues. The CDR3 is CSVRGQNWEQYF. For the CDR3, the DNA is TGCAGCGTTCGGGGCCAAAACTGGGAGCAGTACTTC.

The rearrangement uses TRBV28 and TRBJ1-5, with TRBD1 matching 7 bases. In germline, CDR1 is MDHEN, CDR2 SYDVKM. V was pared by 0 bases and J by 0 bases, with 5 bases of the junction left unmatched. This CDR3 is built from 17 residues. DNA of the CDR3: TGTGCCAGCAGTTTATGGTGGGGACAGTCTAGCAATCAGCCCCAGCATTTT. Translated: CASSLWWGQSSNQPQHF.

This clone was seen once. V gene TRBV7-8 combines with J gene TRBJ2-1; possible D gene TRBD2, 5 bases. Germline V CDR1 and CDR2: SGHVS, FQNEAQ. The CDR3 sequence is 16 residues long. Deletions cut 5 bases from V and 0 bases from J, with 14 bases between. In nucleotides, the CDR3 is TGTGCCAGCAGCAAAATACGGGGAAGCTCCTACAATGAGCAGTTCTTC. It specifies CASSKIRGSSYNEQFF.

A single count supports this clone. This rearrangement joins TRBV18 to TRBJ2-7, with TRBD1 as a possible D gene (6 bases). V was shortened by 6 bases and J by 5 bases, with 17 bases between the two germline ends. This CDR3 has 14 residues. Germline CDR1 KGHSH, CDR2 LQKENI. The CDR3 sequence is CASSPGARGDEQYF. As DNA, the CDR3 is TGTGCCAGCTCCCCAGGGGCCAGGGGCGACGAGCAGTACTTC. The complete variable domain, with remaining parts taken from reference TRBV18 and TRBJ2-7, reads NAGVMQNPRHLVRRRGQEARLRCSPMKGHSHVYWYRQLPEEGLKFMVYLQKENIIDESGMPKERFSAEFPKEGPSILRIQQVVRGDSAAYFCASSPGARGDEQYFGPGTRLTVT.

This clone was found once. This chain joins TRBV5-1 and TRBJ2-3, with D possibly TRBD1 on 6 matching bases. This CDR3 spans 14 amino acids. V lost 2 bases and J 1 base, leaving 8 bases between the germline ends. Germline CDR1 reads SGHRS; CDR2 reads YFSETQ. The DNA of the CDR3 is TGCGCCAGCAGCTTACAGGGACGCACAGATACGCAGTATTTT. Translated, it gives CASSLQGRTDTQYF.

The chain combines TRBV5-6 with TRBJ1-2; possible D gene TRBD1, 5 bases. The CDR3 totals 15 residues. V lost 4 bases and J 4 bases, leaving 17 bases between the germline ends. Germline-derived CDR1 and CDR2 are SGHDT and YYEEEE. CDR3 loop: CASSALGTDTYGYTF. CDR3 DNA: TGTGCCAGCAGCGCGTTGGGGACGGACACCTATGGCTACACCTTC. Full variable domain (remainder filled in from reference TRBV5-6 and TRBJ1-2): DAGVTQSPTHLIKTRGQQVTLRCSPKSGHDTVSWYQQALGQGPQFIFQYYEEEERQRGNFPDRFSGHQFPNYSSELNVNALLLGDSALYLCASSALGTDTYGYTFGSGTRLTVV.

The chain carries TRBV5-5 and TRBJ2-3, with D uncertain. The CDR3 covers 14 residues. Germline CDR1 reads SGHKS; CDR2 reads YYEKEE (reference sequence). Deletions cut 3 bases from V and 6 bases from J, with 14 bases between. In DNA form, the CDR3 reads TGTGCCAGCAGCTACCGGACGGGCTTGGATACGCAGTATTTT. Its protein product is CASSYRTGLDTQYF.

The rearrangement uses TRBV6-5 and TRBJ2-1; D call uncertain. The length of the CDR3 is 16 residues. With 0 bases removed from V and 2 bases from J, the gap between germline ends came to 11 bases. Germline CDR1 and CDR2: MNHEY and SVGAGI. Written as DNA, the CDR3 is TGTGCCAGCAGTTACTCGGGTGTAGTGCCCTACAATGAGCAGTTCTTC. Its protein is CASSYSGVVPYNEQFF.

This rearrangement joins TRBV10-2 to TRBJ2-7; TRBD2 aligns across 15 bases. Germline trimming cut 4 bases from V and 5 bases from J; bases unmatched to any gene: 9. Germline loops: CDR1 WSHSY, CDR2 SAAADI. This CDR3 region has 17 residues. CDR3 DNA: TGCGCCAGCAGTGCTGGACTAGCGGGAGGGCCAACCCACGAGCAGTACTTC. Residues: CASSAGLAGGPTHEQYF.

A word on this clone: Other DNA sequences from this sample encode an identical CDR3 as well. V and J are TRBV18 and TRBJ2-3; 7 bases are shared with TRBD1. The length of the CDR3 is 15 residues. The germline gives CDR1 KGHSH, CDR2 LQKENI. The V segment lost 2 bases and the J segment 0 bases; nucleotides outside the gene matches: 2. DNA of the CDR3: TGTGCCAGCTCACCAACGACAGGGAGCACAGATACGCAGTATTTT. Translation: CASSPTTGSTDTQYF.

The gene calls are TRBV7-8 and TRBJ1-2; D remains unclear. Trimming removed 4 bases from V and 2 bases from J, with 8 bases in between. This CDR3 is 13 amino acids long. The germline V gene has CDR1 SGHVS and CDR2 FQNEAQ. CDR3 nucleotide sequence: TGTGCCAGCAGCTCCCGACACAACTATGGCTACACCTTC. Translation gives CASSSRHNYGYTF.

This sequence joins TRBV27 and TRBJ2-1, with D perhaps assigned TRBD1 or TRBD2 (5 bases each). The V gene's germline CDR1 is MNHEY and CDR2 SMNVEV (reference sequence). The CDR3 runs to 14 residues. The germline V and J ends were trimmed by 4 bases and 9 bases, with 16 bases remaining between them. The CDR3 is CASSSQPGHGEQFF. The CDR3 nucleotides are TGTGCCAGCAGTTCCCAACCGGGGCATGGTGAGCAGTTCTTC.

The chain couples TRBV7-2 to TRBJ2-3; TRBD1 matches 7 bases. CDR3 length: 16 residues. Germline V gene data show CDR1 as SGHTA and CDR2 as FQGNSA. J was trimmed by 3 bases and V by 2 bases; bases with no gene match: 8. The CDR3 here is CASSLSLTGLTDTQYF. The CDR3 DNA reads as TGTGCCAGCAGCTTATCCTTGACAGGGTTGACAGATACGCAGTATTTT.

This clone was seen only once. Other DNA sequences of this sample code for an identical CDR3. The chain joins TRBV28 to TRBJ1-5, with 8 bases lining up with TRBD1. V was clipped by 5 bases and J by 0 bases; unmatched bases: 3. The CDR3 totals 15 residues. Per the germline V gene, CDR1 is MDHEN and CDR2 is SYDVKM. The CDR3 DNA reads TGTGCCAGCAGTATACAGGGGGGTAGCAATCAGCCCCAGCATTTT. This encodes CASSIQGGSNQPQHF.